Within the sample, the clone carrying this TCR beta chain is medium-sized. These data are taken from a study of graft-versus-host responses after intestinal transplantation. V lost 0 bases to trimming and J lost 2 bases; unmatched junction nucleotides: 4. This CDR3 has 16 residues. In germline, CDR1 is LGHNA, CDR2 YNFKEQ. Clones were sequenced by immunoSEQ multiplex PCR, and TCRdb holds only the in-frame ones, with some missing. The table has roughly 7,000 clones, about 24% seen once. Study-level points and caveats: Some GvH clones appeared in ileal mucosa or blood before recipient bone marrow. Clonal ratios of graft-versus-host to host-versus-graft in allografts were high for patients exhibiting graft-donor T cell macrochimerism.

The study plated about 200,000 CFSE-labeled responders with about 200,000 irradiated, violet-dye-labeled stimulators. Sorting was performed after the reaction on proliferating CFSE-low CD3+CD4+ and CD3+CD8+ responders. The specimen comprised alloreactive CD4+ T cells from a mixed lymphocyte reaction culture, sampled before intestinal transplant. The subset is: CFSE-low proliferating T cells sorted from roughly 6-day pre-transplant mixed lymphocyte reaction (GvH or HvG direction). The V gene is TRBV4-2, the J gene TRBJ2-7; 10 nucleotides agree with TRBD2. This clonotype originated in a human patient who received an intestinal transplant. CDR3 region: CASSQDTSGTPYEQYF. The CDR3 DNA reads TGTGCCAGCAGCCAAGACACTAGCGGGACGCCCTACGAGCAGTACTTC.